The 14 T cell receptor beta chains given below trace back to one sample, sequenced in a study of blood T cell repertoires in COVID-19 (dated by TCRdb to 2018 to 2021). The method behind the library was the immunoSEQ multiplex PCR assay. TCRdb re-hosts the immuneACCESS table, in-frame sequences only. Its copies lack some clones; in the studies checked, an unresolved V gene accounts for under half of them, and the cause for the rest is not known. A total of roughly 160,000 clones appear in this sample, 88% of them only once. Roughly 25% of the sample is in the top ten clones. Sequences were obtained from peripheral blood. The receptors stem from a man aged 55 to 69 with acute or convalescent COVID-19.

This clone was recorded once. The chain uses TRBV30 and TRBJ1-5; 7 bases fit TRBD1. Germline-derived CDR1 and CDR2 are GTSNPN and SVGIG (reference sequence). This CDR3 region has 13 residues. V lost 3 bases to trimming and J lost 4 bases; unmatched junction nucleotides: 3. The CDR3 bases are TGTGCCTGGAGCTCACAGGGGAATCAGCCCCAGCATTTT. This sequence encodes CAWSSQGNQPQHF.

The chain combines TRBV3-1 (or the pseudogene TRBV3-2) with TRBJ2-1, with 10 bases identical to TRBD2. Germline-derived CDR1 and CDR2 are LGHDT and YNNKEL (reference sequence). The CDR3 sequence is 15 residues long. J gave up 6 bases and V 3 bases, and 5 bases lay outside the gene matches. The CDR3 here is CASSHWTSGGNEQFF. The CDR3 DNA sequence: TGTGCCAGCAGCCACTGGACTAGCGGAGGCAATGAGCAGTTCTTC.

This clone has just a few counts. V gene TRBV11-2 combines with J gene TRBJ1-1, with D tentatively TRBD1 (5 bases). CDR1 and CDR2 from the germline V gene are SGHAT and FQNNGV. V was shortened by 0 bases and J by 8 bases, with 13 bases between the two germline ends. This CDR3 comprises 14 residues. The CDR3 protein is CASSLDLRGTEAFF. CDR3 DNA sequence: TGTGCCAGCAGCTTAGATCTAAGGGGAACAGAAGCTTTCTTT.

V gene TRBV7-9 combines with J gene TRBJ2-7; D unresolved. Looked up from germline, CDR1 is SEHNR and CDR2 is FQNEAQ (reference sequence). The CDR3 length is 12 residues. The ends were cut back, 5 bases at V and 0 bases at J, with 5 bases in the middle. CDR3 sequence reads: CASSNLSYEQYV. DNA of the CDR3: TGTGCCAGCAGCAATCTCTCCTACGAGCAGTACGTC.

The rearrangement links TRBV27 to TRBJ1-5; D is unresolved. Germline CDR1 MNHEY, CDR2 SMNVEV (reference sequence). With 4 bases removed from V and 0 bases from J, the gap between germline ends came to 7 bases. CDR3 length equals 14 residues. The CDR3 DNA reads TGTGCCAGCAGTTCCTCCTATAGCAATCAGCCCCAGCATTTT. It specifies CASSSSYSNQPQHF.

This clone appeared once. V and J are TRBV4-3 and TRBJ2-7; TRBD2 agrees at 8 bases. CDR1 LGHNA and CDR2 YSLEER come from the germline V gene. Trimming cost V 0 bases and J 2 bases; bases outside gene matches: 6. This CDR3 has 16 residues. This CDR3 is CASSQDASGLTYEQYF. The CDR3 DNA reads TGCGCCAGCAGCCAAGATGCTAGCGGGCTTACCTACGAGCAGTACTTC.

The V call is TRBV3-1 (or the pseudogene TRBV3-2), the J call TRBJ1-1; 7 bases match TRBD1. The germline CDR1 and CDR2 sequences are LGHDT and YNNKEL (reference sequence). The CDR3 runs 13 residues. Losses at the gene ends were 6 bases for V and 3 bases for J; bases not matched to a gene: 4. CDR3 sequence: CASSPTGDTEAFF. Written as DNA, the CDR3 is TGTGCCAGCAGTCCCACAGGGGACACTGAAGCTTTCTTT.

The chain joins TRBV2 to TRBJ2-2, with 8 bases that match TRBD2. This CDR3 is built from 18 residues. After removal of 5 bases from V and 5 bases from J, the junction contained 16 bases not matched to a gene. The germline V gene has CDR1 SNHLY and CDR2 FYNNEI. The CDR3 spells CASSPRTLIAGRTGELFF. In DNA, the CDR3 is TGTGCCAGCAGTCCGCGGACCCTCATAGCGGGGCGGACCGGGGAGCTGTTTTTT.

The CDR3 DNA sequence: TGTGCCAGCAGTGAAGGGCGGGGTTCCTACAATGAGCAGTTCTTC. Translated, it gives CASSEGRGSYNEQFF. V and J are TRBV2 and TRBJ2-1; D possibly corresponds to TRBD2 (6 bases). Deletions cut 1 base from V and 1 base from J, with 8 bases between. The CDR3 runs 15 residues. The V gene's germline CDR1 is SNHLY and CDR2 FYNNEI. Together with reference TRBV2 and TRBJ2-1, the CDR3 gives the full variable domain: EPEVTQTPSHQVTQMGQEVILRCVPISNHLYFYWYRQILGQKVEFLVSFYNNEISEKSEIFDDQFSVERPDGSNFTLKIRSTKLEDSAMYFCASSEGRGSYNEQFFGPGTRLTVL.

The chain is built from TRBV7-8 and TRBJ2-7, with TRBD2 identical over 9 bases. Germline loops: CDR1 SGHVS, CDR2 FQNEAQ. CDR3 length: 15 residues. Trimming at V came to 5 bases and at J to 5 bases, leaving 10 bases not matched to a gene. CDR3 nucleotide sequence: TGTGCCAGCAGCCCTGATAGCGGGAGTGGCAACGAGCAGTACTTC. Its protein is CASSPDSGSGNEQYF.

CDR3 protein: CASTGTGAEKLFF. Written as DNA, the CDR3 is TGTGCCAGTACCGGGACAGGGGCTGAAAAACTGTTTTTT. This chain uses TRBV2 with TRBJ1-4, with 10 positions matching TRBD1. J was trimmed by 7 bases and V by 9 bases; bases with no gene match: 5. The V gene's germline CDR1 is SNHLY and CDR2 FYNNEI. The CDR3 covers 13 residues.

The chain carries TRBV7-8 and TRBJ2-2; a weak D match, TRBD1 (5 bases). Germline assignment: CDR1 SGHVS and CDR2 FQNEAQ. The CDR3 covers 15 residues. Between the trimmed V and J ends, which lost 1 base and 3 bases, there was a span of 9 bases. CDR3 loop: CASSLVETDTGELFF. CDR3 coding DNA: TGTGCCAGCAGCTTAGTCGAGACAGACACCGGGGAGCTGTTTTTT.

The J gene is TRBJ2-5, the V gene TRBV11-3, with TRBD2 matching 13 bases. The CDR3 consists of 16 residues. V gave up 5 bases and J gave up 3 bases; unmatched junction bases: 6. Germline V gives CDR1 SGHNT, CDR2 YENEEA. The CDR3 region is CASSLRTSGSKETQYF. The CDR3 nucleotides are TGTGCCAGCAGCCTTCGGACTAGCGGGAGCAAAGAGACCCAGTACTTC.

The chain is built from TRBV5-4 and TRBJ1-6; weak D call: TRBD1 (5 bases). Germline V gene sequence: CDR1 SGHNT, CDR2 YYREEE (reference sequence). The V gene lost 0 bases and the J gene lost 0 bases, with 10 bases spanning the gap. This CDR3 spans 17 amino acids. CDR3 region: CASSLASGASYNSPLHF. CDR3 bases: TGTGCCAGCAGCTTGGCGAGTGGGGCCTCCTATAATTCACCCCTCCACTTT.